This T cell receptor beta chain derives from a study of CD4 and CD8 cells across lung adenocarcinoma regions. TCRdb processed the PCR reads anew with MiXCR; each CDR3 protein has one entry. The sample holds 9,000 or so distinct CDR3 sequences, around half seen once. Samples came from patients with localized non-small cell lung adenocarcinoma. There are 16 residues in the CDR3. With 0 bases clipped from V and 4 bases from J, the junction kept 2 bases outside the gene matches. The germline CDR1 and CDR2 sequences are SGHAT and FQNNGV. This clonotype was detected ten times or more. The clonotype originates from a female donor with lung adenocarcinoma. The CD4 and CD8 labels of this study may be unreliable. The material sequenced was CD8+ T cells from the margin of a lung tumor. This chain uses TRBV11-2 with TRBJ2-1, with 11 bases that match TRBD1. DNA for the CDR3: TGTGCCAGCAGCTTAGAGGGACAGGGGGGATACAATGAGCAGTTCTTC. Translated, it gives CASSLEGQGGYNEQFF.